One T cell receptor beta chain is described in this entry. No antigen is known for it. The data were obtained in a study of cytomegalovirus exposure and HLA in healthy donors. Findings and limits, study-wide: In vitro assays verified that a few CMV-associated chains recognized CMV antigens specifically.

This table comes from immunoSEQ multiplex PCR, and its TCRdb copy is limited to in-frame clones, with some not included. The sample has 90,000 to 150,000 clones, roughly 90% seen once. This CDR3 is 14 amino acids long. Germline V CDR1 and CDR2: SEHNR, FQNEAQ (reference sequence). Trimming pared 4 bases from V and 8 bases from J, leaving 17 bases between. The chain employs TRBV7-9 and TRBJ1-2, with a possible D match to TRBD1 (5 bases). Sequenced material: PBMCs. The source of this sequence is a woman aged 18-29 years in good health and CMV-seropositive. The chain's CDR3 is CASSSKSGARGYTF. As DNA, the CDR3 is TGTGCCAGCAGCTCAAAGAGTGGGGCTCGCGGCTACACCTTC.